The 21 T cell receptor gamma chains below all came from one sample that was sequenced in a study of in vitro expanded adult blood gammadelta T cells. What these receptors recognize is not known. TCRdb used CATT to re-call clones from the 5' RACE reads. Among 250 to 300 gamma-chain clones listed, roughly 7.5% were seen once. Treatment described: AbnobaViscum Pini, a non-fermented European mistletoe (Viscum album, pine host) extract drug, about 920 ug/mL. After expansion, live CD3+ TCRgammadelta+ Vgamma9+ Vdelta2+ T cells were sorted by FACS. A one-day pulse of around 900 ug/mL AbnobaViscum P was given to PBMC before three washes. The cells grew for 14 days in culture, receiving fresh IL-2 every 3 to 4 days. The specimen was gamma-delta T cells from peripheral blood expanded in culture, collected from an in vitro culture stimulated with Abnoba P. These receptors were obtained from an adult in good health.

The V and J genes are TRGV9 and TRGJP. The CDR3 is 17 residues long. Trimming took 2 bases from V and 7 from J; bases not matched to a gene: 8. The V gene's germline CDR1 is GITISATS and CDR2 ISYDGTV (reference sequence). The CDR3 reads CALWEALSELGKKIKVF. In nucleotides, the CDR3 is TGTGCCTTGTGGGAGGCGCTCTCGGAGTTGGGCAAAAAAATCAAGGTATTT.

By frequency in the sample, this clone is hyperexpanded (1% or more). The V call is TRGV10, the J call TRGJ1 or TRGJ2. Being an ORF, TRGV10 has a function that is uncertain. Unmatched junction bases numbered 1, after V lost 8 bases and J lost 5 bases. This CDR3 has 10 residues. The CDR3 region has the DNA TGTGCTGCGTGGGATTATAAGAAACTCTTT. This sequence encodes CAAWDYKKLF.

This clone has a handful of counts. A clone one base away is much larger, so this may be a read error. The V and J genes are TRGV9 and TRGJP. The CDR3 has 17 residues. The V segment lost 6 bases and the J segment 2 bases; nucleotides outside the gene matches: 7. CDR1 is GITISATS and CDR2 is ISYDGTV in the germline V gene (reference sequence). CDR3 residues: CALWKPWQELGKKIKVF. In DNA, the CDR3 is TGTGCCTTGTGGAAGCCGTGGCAAGAGTTGGGCAAAAAAATCAAGGTATTT.

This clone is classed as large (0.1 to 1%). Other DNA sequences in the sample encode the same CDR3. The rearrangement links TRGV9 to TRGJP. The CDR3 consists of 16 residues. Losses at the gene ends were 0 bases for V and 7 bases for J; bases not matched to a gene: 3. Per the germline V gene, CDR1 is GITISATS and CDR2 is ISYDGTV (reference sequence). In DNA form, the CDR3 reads TGTGCCTTGTGGGAGGTGCTTGAGTTGGGCAAAAAAATCAAGGTATTT. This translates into CALWEVLELGKKIKVF.

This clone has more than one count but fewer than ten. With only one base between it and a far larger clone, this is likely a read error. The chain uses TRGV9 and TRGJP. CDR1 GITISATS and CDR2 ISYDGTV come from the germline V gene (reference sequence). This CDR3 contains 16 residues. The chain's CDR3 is CAVWEVTELGKKIKVF. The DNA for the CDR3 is TGTGCCGTGTGGGAGGTGACAGAGTTGGGCAAAAAAATCAAGGTATTT.

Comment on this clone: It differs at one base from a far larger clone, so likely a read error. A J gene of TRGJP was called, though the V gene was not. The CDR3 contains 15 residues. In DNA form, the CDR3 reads TGTGCCTTGTGGGAGGTGAGGAAGGGCAAAAAAATCAAGGTATTT. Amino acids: CALWEVRKGKKIKVF.

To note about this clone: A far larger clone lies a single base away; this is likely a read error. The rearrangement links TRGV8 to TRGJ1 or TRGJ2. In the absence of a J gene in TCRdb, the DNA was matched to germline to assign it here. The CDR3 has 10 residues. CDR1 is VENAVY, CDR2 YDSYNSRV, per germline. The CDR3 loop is CAAWDLEKLF. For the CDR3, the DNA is TGTGCCGCCTGGGATCTGGAGAAACTCTTT.

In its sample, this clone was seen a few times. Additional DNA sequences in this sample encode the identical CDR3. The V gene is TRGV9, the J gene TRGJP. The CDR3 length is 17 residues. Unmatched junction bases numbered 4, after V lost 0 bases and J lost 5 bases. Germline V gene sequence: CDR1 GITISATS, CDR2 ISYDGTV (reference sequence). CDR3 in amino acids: CALWEVREELGKKIKVF. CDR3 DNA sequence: TGTGCCTTGTGGGAGGTGCGGGAAGAGTTGGGCAAAAAAATCAAGGTATTT.

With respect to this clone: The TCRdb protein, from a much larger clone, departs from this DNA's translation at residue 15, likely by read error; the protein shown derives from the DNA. CDR3 coding DNA: TGTGCCTTGTGGGAGGTGCTTATCGAAGAGTTGGGCAAAAAAAACAAGGTATTT. This translates into CALWEVLIEELGKKNKVF. The J gene is TRGJP, the V gene TRGV9. The CDR3 has 18 amino acids. Germline values: CDR1 GITISATS, CDR2 ISYDGTV (reference sequence).

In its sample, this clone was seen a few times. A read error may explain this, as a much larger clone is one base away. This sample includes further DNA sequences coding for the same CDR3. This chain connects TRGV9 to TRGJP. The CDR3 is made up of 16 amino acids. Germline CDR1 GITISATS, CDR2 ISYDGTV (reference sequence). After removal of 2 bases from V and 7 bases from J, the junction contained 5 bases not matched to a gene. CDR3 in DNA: TGTGCCTTGTGGGAGGGTCGTGAGTTGGGCAAAAAAATCAAGGTATTT. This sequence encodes CALWEGRELGKKIKVF.

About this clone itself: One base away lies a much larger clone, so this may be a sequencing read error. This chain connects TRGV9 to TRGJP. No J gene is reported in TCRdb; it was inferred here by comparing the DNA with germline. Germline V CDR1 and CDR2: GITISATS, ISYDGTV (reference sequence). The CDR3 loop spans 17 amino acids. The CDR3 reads CALWEVISELGKNIKVF. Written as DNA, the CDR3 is TGTGCCTTGTGGGAGGTGATTTCGGAGTTGGGCAAAAATATCAAGGTATTT.

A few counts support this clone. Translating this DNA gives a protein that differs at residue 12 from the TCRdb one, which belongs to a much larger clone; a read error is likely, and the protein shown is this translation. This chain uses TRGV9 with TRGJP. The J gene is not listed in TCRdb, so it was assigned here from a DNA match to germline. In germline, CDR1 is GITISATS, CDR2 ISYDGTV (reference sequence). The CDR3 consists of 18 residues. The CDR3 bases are TGTGCCTTGTGGGAGGTGCTTATCGAAGAGTTGGACAAAAAAATCAAGGTATTT. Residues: CALWEVLIEELDKKIKVF.

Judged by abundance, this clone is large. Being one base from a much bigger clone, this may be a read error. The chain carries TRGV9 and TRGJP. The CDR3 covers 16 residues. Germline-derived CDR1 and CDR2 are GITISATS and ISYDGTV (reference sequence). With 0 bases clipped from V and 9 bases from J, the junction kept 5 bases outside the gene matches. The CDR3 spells CALWEVRGLGKKIKVF. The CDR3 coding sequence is TGTGCCTTGTGGGAGGTGCGGGGGTTGGGCAAAAAAATCAAGGTATTT.

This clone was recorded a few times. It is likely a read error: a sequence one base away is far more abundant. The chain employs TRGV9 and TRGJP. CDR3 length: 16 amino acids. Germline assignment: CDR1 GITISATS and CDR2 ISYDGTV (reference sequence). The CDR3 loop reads CALWEAKELGKKINVF. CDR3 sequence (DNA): TGTGCCTTGTGGGAGGCAAAAGAGTTGGGCAAAAAAATCAATGTATTT.

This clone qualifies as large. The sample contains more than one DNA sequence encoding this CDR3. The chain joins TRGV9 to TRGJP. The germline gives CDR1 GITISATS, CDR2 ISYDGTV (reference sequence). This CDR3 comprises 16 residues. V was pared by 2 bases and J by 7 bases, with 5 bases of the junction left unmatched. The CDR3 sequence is CALWEGRELGKKIKVF. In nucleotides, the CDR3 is TGTGCCTTGTGGGAGGGTCGGGAGTTGGGCAAAAAAATCAAGGTATTT.

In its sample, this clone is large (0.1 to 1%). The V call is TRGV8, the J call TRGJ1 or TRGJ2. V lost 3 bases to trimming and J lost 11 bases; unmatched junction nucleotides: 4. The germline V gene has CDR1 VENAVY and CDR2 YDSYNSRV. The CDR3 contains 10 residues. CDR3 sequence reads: CATWDLEKLF. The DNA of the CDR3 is TGTGCCACCTGGGATCTGGAGAAACTCTTT.

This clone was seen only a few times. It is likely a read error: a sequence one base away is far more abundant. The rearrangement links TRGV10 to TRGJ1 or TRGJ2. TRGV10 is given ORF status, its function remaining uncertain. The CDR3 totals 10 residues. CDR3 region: CTAWDYKKLF. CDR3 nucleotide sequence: TGTACTGCGTGGGATTATAAGAAACTCTTT.

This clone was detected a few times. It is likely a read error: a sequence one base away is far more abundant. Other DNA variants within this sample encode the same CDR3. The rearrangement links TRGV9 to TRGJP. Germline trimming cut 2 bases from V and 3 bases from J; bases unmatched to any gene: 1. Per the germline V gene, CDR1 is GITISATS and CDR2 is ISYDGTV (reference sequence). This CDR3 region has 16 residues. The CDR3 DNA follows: TGTGCCTTGTGGGAGGAGCAAGAGTTGGGCAAAAAAATCAAGGTATTT. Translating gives CALWEEQELGKKIKVF.

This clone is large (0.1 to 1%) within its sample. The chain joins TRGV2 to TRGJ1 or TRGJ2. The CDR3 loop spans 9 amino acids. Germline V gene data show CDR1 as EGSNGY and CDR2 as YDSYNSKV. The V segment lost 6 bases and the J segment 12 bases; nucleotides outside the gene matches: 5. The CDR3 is CATWLMKLF. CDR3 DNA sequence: TGTGCCACCTGGCTAATGAAACTCTTT.

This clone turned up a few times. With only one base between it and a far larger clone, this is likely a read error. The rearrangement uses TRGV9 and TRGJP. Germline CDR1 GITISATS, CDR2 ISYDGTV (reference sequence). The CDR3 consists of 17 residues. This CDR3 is CALWETGRGLGKKNKVF. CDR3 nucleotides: TGTGCCTTGTGGGAGACGGGAAGGGGGTTGGGCAAAAAAAACAAGGTATTT.

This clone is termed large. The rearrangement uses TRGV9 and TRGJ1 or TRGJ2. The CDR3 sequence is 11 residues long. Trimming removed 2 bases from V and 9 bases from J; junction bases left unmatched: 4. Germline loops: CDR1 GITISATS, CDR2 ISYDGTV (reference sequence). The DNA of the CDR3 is TGTGCCTTGTGGGAGGGGGGTAAGAAACTCTTT. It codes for CALWEGGKKLF.